The clone carrying this T cell receptor beta chain appeared a few times. Its specificity is unknown. Trimming left V 5 bases short and J 14 bases short, with 18 bases between. The CDR3 is 12 amino acids. The data belong to a study of T-cell reconstitution after alpha-beta-depleted transplantation in children. Unique molecular identifiers were incorporated into the prepared TCRbeta library. Using its own MiXCR run on the PCR reads, TCRdb lists one record per CDR3 protein. The sample consists of about a million distinct CDR3 sequences, under 30% of them appearing once. The study, taken as a whole, reports: Certain patients had high TCRbeta diversity at day 60, and it came from recipient T cells and thymic progenitors that survived. T-cell counts and diversity were attributed mostly to newly produced T cells one year after transplant. About two months after transplant, alpha-beta T cells reportedly came from several hundred expanded graft clones.

The source was PBMCs, mostly from graft donor cells, collected 360 days after TCRalphabeta/CD19-depleted stem cell transplant. The chain has TRBV12-3 or TRBV12-4 and TRBJ1-2; no definite D call. The receptor comes from a boy under two years old who had a stem cell transplant for SCID, so the T cells may come from the graft donor. This chain's CDR3 is CASSDPSGRRTF. Here the CDR3 DNA reads TGTGCCAGCAGTGATCCTTCGGGGAGGCGGACCTTC.